The 3 T cell receptor beta chains listed next were all sequenced from one sample in a study of T cells in Graves' hyperthyroidism and ophthalmopathy (dated by TCRdb to about 2019). Receptors were amplified or captured by multiplex PCR. Sequencing relied on an Illumina HiSeq 2000. The TCR beta CDR3 regions were amplified from RNA transcripts. The TCR CDR3 was subjected to a first round of RT-PCR using the HTBI primer set and the Qiagen OneStep RT-PCR kit. Using fastp trimming at Q25 and MiXCR clonotype assembly, TCRdb reanalyzed the public sequencing data and kept in-frame beta chains. A single entry per CDR3 protein holds the most common genes and DNA from its merged rows. The sample yields hundreds of thousands of distinct CDR3 sequences; roughly 16% were counted once. The top ten clones comprise less than 3.5% of the sample. The sequenced sample was blood. These receptors were taken from a middle-aged woman with Graves' ophthalmopathy.

This rearrangement joins TRBV19 to TRBJ1-5; D is undetermined. The CDR3 has 17 amino acids. In germline, CDR1 is LNHDA, CDR2 SQIVND (reference sequence). Trimming pared 4 bases from V and 4 bases from J, leaving 20 bases between. CDR3 sequence: CASSTDHTPRGNQPQHF. CDR3 sequence (DNA): TGTGCCAGTAGTACAGATCATACTCCCCGCGGGAATCAGCCCCAGCATTTT.

This clonotype came up many times. The V call is TRBV2, the J call TRBJ1-2; a weak D match, TRBD1 (5 bases). The germline gives CDR1 SNHLY, CDR2 FYNNEI. Trimming shortened V by 4 bases and J by 5 bases, and 11 bases separated the two germline ends. This CDR3 comprises 13 residues. The CDR3 DNA follows: TGTGCCAGCAGTGGGGGGATGATGTATGGCTACACCTTC. The encoded protein is CASSGGMMYGYTF.

This clonotype was detected ten times or more. The rearrangement uses TRBV20-1 and TRBJ1-1; TRBD1 matches 7 bases. CDR1 and CDR2 (germline): DFQATT, SNEGSKA (reference sequence). V shed 5 bases, J shed 5 bases, and the junction held 11 bases outside the gene matches. The CDR3 is 14 residues long. The CDR3 sequence: CSASTGVVVTEAFF. In DNA, the CDR3 is TGCAGTGCTTCAACAGGGGTGGTTGTTACTGAAGCTTTCTTT.